The 21 T cell receptor beta chains listed next were all sequenced from one sample in a study of blood T cell repertoires in COVID-19. Sequenced by immunoSEQ multiplex PCR; TCRdb stores in-frame clones only, minus some. This table has around 160,000 clones, around 84% appearing once. Material for sequencing was peripheral blood. These receptors were obtained from a human donor in a cohort sampled during active COVID-19.

CDR3 sequence: CASSAGRYYGYTF. The CDR3 DNA is TGTGCCAGCTCGGCAGGGCGGTACTATGGCTACACCTTC. The chain recombines TRBV18 with TRBJ1-2, with D perhaps TRBD1 (5 bases). The germline V and J ends were trimmed by 6 bases and 3 bases, with 11 bases remaining between them. This CDR3 contains 13 residues. Per the germline V gene, CDR1 is KGHSH and CDR2 is LQKENI.

This chain uses TRBV13 with TRBJ1-5; TRBD1 might be the D (5 bases). The CDR3 runs to 14 residues. The V end lost 4 bases, the J end lost 0 bases, and 7 bases lay between the germline ends. Germline V lookup: CDR1 PRHDT, CDR2 FYEKMQ (reference sequence). The CDR3 DNA reads as TGTGCCAGCAGCTGGGGGGGTAGCAATCAGCCCCAGCATTTT. This translates into CASSWGGSNQPQHF.

The V call is TRBV7-6, the J call TRBJ1-3, with D uncertain. The V gene lost 5 bases and the J gene lost 0 bases, with 11 bases spanning the gap. The CDR3 is made up of 15 amino acids. The germline CDR1 and CDR2 sequences are SGHVS and FNYEAQ. The CDR3: CASSPLIFSGNTIYF. CDR3 bases: TGTGCCAGCAGCCCCCTTATATTCTCTGGAAACACCATATATTTT.

This clone was detected only a few times. The chain couples TRBV10-3 to TRBJ1-2, with D hard to call. There are 11 residues in the CDR3. The germline V and J ends were trimmed by 6 bases and 3 bases, with 5 bases remaining between them. Germline loops: CDR1 ENHRY, CDR2 SYGVKD. The chain's CDR3 is CAISRDYGYTF. As DNA, the CDR3 is TGTGCCATCAGCCGGGACTATGGCTACACCTTC.

The chain links TRBV11-3 to TRBJ2-7; 9 nucleotides match TRBD1. Germline loops: CDR1 SGHNT, CDR2 YENEEA. V shed 4 bases and J 2 bases; nucleotides not matched to a gene: 6. The CDR3 contains 15 residues. The CDR3 sequence is CASSSRGQGTYEQYF. CDR3 in DNA: TGTGCCAGCAGCTCTAGGGGACAGGGTACCTACGAGCAGTACTTC. The complete variable domain, with remaining parts taken from reference TRBV11-3 and TRBJ2-7, reads EAGVVQSPRYKIIEKKQPVAFWCNPISGHNTLYWYLQNLGQGPELLIRYENEEAVDDSQLPKDRFSAERLKGVDSTLKIQPAELGDSAVYLCASSSRGQGTYEQYFGPGTRLTVT.

The V and J genes are TRBV6-6 and TRBJ1-5; TRBD1 might be the D (5 bases). The CDR3 runs to 15 residues. Germline values: CDR1 MNHNY, CDR2 SVGAGI (reference sequence). Trimming removed 5 bases from V and 0 bases from J, with 11 bases in between. The CDR3 spells CASSGGAGSNQPQHF. CDR3 sequence (DNA): TGTGCCAGCAGTGGTGGGGCCGGTAGCAATCAGCCCCAGCATTTT.

This chain links TRBV11-2 with TRBJ1-2; D might be TRBD1 (6 bases). The germline gives CDR1 SGHAT, CDR2 FQNNGV. The CDR3 extends over 15 amino acids. Trimming pared 4 bases from V and 4 bases from J, leaving 16 bases between. The CDR3 loop is CASSSALTGSYGYTF. The CDR3 DNA follows: TGTGCCAGCAGCTCCGCCCTGACAGGCAGCTATGGCTACACCTTC.

The chain recombines TRBV5-4 with TRBJ2-5; TRBD1 matches 7 bases. CDR1 is SGHNT and CDR2 is YYREEE in the germline V gene (reference sequence). The trim removed 4 bases at V and 9 bases at J, leaving 18 bases unmatched. This CDR3 contains 16 residues. This chain's CDR3 is CASSPLQGFPSWAQYF. The CDR3 DNA is TGTGCCAGCAGCCCTCTACAGGGGTTCCCATCATGGGCCCAGTACTTC. The variable domain in full, with the rest retrieved from reference TRBV5-4 and TRBJ2-5, is ETGVTQSPTHLIKTRGQQVTLRCSSQSGHNTVSWYQQALGQGPQFIFQYYREEENGRGNFPPRFSGLQFPNYSSELNVNALELDDSALYLCASSPLQGFPSWAQYFGPGTRLLVL.

This clone has just one count. The J gene is TRBJ1-3, the V gene TRBV19, with D perhaps TRBD1 (5 bases). Deletions cut 5 bases from V and 1 base from J, with 21 bases between. The CDR3 covers 18 residues. The germline CDR1 and CDR2 sequences are LNHDA and SQIVND (reference sequence). CDR3 nucleotides: TGTGCCAGTAGTCTCACACCTGGGGCGTCCCGATCTGGAAACACCATATATTTT. Its protein product is CASSLTPGASRSGNTIYF.

There are a few counts of this clone. V is TRBV19 and J is TRBJ1-1; no clear D gene. Germline lookup yields CDR1 LNHDA and CDR2 SQIVND (reference sequence). V was cut by 4 bases and J by 2 bases, with 14 bases left in between. CDR3 size: 15 residues. The CDR3 loop is CASSSGSTGNTEAFF. CDR3 coding DNA: TGTGCCAGTAGTAGCGGAAGCACCGGTAACACTGAAGCTTTCTTT.

The gene calls are TRBV7-9 and TRBJ1-2, with a tentative D call TRBD1 (6 bases). The V end was cut by 5 bases, the J end by 6 bases, with 19 bases between. This CDR3 comprises 15 residues. Germline loops: CDR1 SEHNR, CDR2 FQNEAQ (reference sequence). CDR3 DNA sequence: TGTGCCAGCAGCCCTCATTCGACAGGAAAGGATGGCTACACCTTC. As protein: CASSPHSTGKDGYTF.

This clone was seen only a few times. The chain carries TRBV7-2 and TRBJ2-5; TRBD2 matches at 10 bases. CDR1 is SGHTA, CDR2 FQGNSA, per germline. This CDR3 contains 16 residues. V shed 3 bases and J 5 bases; nucleotides not matched to a gene: 9. The DNA of the CDR3 is TGTGCCAGCAGCTTGACGAGCGGGGGGGCCTGGGAGACCCAGTACTTC. It yields the protein CASSLTSGGAWETQYF.

The chain employs TRBV9 and TRBJ1-2; unclear D gene. The V and J ends lost 4 bases and 8 bases respectively, with 15 bases between them. Germline values: CDR1 SGDLS, CDR2 YYNGEE. This CDR3 is 13 amino acids long. The CDR3 coding sequence is TGTGCCAGCAGCCGAGGAGAGGGATGGGGCTACACCTTC. Translated: CASSRGEGWGYTF.

This clone was seen a handful of times. The chain employs TRBV4-1 and TRBJ1-3; the D gene is possibly TRBD1 (5 bases). This CDR3 is built from 14 residues. Germline V lookup: CDR1 MGHRA, CDR2 YSYEKL. The V end lost 0 bases, the J end lost 5 bases, and 8 bases lay between the germline ends. In DNA form, the CDR3 reads TGCGCCAGCAGCCAAGAACAGGTTAGAAACACCATATATTTT. Amino acids: CASSQEQVRNTIYF.

The genes are TRBV7-9 and TRBJ2-7, with 13 bases aligning to TRBD2. Trimming took 5 bases from V and 7 from J; bases not matched to a gene: 5. In germline, CDR1 is SEHNR, CDR2 FQNEAQ (reference sequence). The length of the CDR3 is 14 residues. CDR3 bases: TGTGCCAGCAGCCCAGGACTAGCGGGGGTTGAGCAGTACTTC. The encoded protein is CASSPGLAGVEQYF.

CDR3 loop: CASSPDRARQETQYF. In DNA, the CDR3 is TGTGCCAGCAGCCCCGACAGGGCACGGCAAGAGACCCAGTACTTC. This sequence joins TRBV5-8 and TRBJ2-5; 7 bases agree with TRBD1. Germline values: CDR1 SGHTS, CDR2 YDEGEE. CDR3 length: 15 amino acids. V lost 4 bases to trimming and J lost 2 bases; unmatched junction nucleotides: 8.

The CDR3 DNA reads TGTGCCAGCAGTTACTTGGGGCCTAATGAAAAACTGTTTTTT. It yields the protein CASSYLGPNEKLFF. The chain recombines TRBV6-6 with TRBJ1-4; a possible D gene is TRBD1 (5 bases). The CDR3 length is 14 residues. The germline V gene has CDR1 MNHNY and CDR2 SVGAGI (reference sequence). The ends were cut back, 1 base at V and 3 bases at J, with 6 bases in the middle.

A single count supports this clone. The chain is built from TRBV7-9 and TRBJ2-2; D unresolved. This CDR3 spans 13 amino acids. CDR1 and CDR2 from the germline V gene are SEHNR and FQNEAQ (reference sequence). V was cut by 5 bases and J by 7 bases, with 11 bases left in between. The DNA of the CDR3 is TGTGCCAGCAGCCGACCGAGAGGCGGGGAGCTGTTTTTT. Encoded protein: CASSRPRGGELFF.

V is TRBV7-2 and J is TRBJ1-5, with D perhaps matching TRBD1 (5 bases). The V and J ends lost 5 bases and 0 bases respectively, with 14 bases between them. The CDR3 covers 16 residues. The V gene's germline CDR1 is SGHTA and CDR2 FQGNSA. CDR3 in amino acids: CASSQGDSNSNQPQHF. The CDR3 DNA reads TGTGCCAGCAGCCAGGGCGACAGTAATAGCAATCAGCCCCAGCATTTT.

This chain joins TRBV28 and TRBJ1-4; 10 nucleotides match TRBD1. The trim removed 6 bases at V and 7 bases at J, leaving 8 bases unmatched. Germline V gives CDR1 MDHEN, CDR2 SYDVKM. The CDR3 spans 15 residues. DNA of the CDR3: TGTGCCAGCAGAAGACAGGGGGCAAAGGGTGAAAAACTGTTTTTT. It codes for CASRRQGAKGEKLFF. The full variable domain, its missing parts supplied by reference TRBV28 and TRBJ1-4, is DVKVTQSSRYLVKRTGEKVFLECVQDMDHENMFWYRQDPGLGLRLIYFSYDVKMKEKGDIPEGYSVSREKKERFSLILESASTNQTSMYLCASRRQGAKGEKLFFGSGTQLSVL.

V and J are TRBV18 and TRBJ2-3; maybe TRBD2 (6 bases). V lost 5 bases and J lost 2, with 14 bases in between. The germline V gene has CDR1 KGHSH and CDR2 LQKENI. CDR3 length equals 15 residues. The CDR3 nucleotides read TGTGCCAGCTCAAGCTCTAGCGAGGCCACAGATACGCAGTATTTT. Its protein is CASSSSSEATDTQYF. Full variable domain (outside the CDR3, taken from reference TRBV18 and TRBJ2-3): NAGVMQNPRHLVRRRGQEARLRCSPMKGHSHVYWYRQLPEEGLKFMVYLQKENIIDESGMPKERFSAEFPKEGPSILRIQQVVRGDSAAYFCASSSSSEATDTQYFGPGTRLTVL.